The 27 T cell receptor beta chains below come from one sample, sequenced in a study of T cells after yellow fever vaccination (dated by TCRdb to about 2019). Libraries were prepared through 5' RACE. Sequenced using an Illumina NovaSeq 6000. TCRdb passed the public sequencing reads through fastp at Q25 and MiXCR, retaining productive beta sequences. Each CDR3 protein gets just one entry, which takes the most common genes and DNA from the rows behind it. Present in this sample are some 240,000 distinct CDR3 sequences, approximately 3.2% of which were seen just once. Together, the top ten hold less than 3.5% of the sample. Explained via the paper, the treatment or condition label denotes: live attenuated yellow fever vaccine strain. The specimen comprised CD4+ T cells sorted from PBMCs, sampled 10 days after the yellow fever booster vaccination. Every receptor here comes from a man between 18 and 35 years old who received the YFV17D yellow fever vaccine.

The chain is built from TRBV5-4 and TRBJ1-1; D is ambiguous. The germline CDR1 and CDR2 sequences are SGHNT and YYREEE (reference sequence). The CDR3 extends over 14 amino acids. V lost 4 bases, J lost 0 bases, and 10 bases lay in between. CDR3 nucleotide sequence: TGTGCCAGCAGCCCCCGGGCAGTGAACACTGAAGCTTTCTTT. Its protein is CASSPRAVNTEAFF.

This clonotype occurred a few times. V gene TRBV5-4 combines with J gene TRBJ2-3, with D uncertain. V lost 4 bases to trimming and J lost 5 bases, with 14 bases between them. CDR3 size: 14 residues. Germline CDR1 and CDR2: SGHNT and YYREEE (reference sequence). In nucleotides, the CDR3 is TGTGCCAGCAGCCGAGACACGGACCAAGATACGCAGTATTTT. Its protein product is CASSRDTDQDTQYF.

The table lists this clonotype with many counts. V and J are TRBV29-1 and TRBJ2-5; D is uncertain. This CDR3 comprises 12 residues. Germline CDR1 reads SQVTM; CDR2 reads ANQGSEA. The ends were cut back, 6 bases at V and 5 bases at J, with 13 bases in the middle. CDR3 sequence (DNA): TGCAGCGTGGCCACCCCCTGGGAGACCCAGTACTTC. Amino acid sequence: CSVATPWETQYF.

This clonotype was detected a few times. The chain has TRBV2 and TRBJ1-2; D call uncertain. Between the trimmed V and J ends, which lost 8 bases and 4 bases, there was a span of 17 bases. Looked up from germline, CDR1 is SNHLY and CDR2 is FYNNEI. The CDR3 has 14 residues. CDR3 bases: TGTGCCAGCCACACCGACGGCCAGTCCTATGGCTACACCTTC. Its translation is CASHTDGQSYGYTF. The whole variable domain, remainder taken from reference TRBV2 and TRBJ1-2, is EPEVTQTPSHQVTQMGQEVILRCVPISNHLYFYWYRQILGQKVEFLVSFYNNEISEKSEIFDDQFSVERPDGSNFTLKIRSTKLEDSAMYFCASHTDGQSYGYTFGSGTRLTVV.

This clonotype was seen at least ten times. The chain carries TRBV12-3 or TRBV12-4 and TRBJ1-1; 12 nucleotides match TRBD1. The length of the CDR3 is 16 residues. V shed 5 bases, J shed 5 bases, and the junction held 9 bases outside the gene matches. DNA of the CDR3: TGTGCCAGCAGTAGGGGGACAGGGGGCTTGAGAACTGAAGCTTTCTTT. Amino acids: CASSRGTGGLRTEAFF.

The chain carries TRBV11-1 and TRBJ2-2, with D unclear. Trimming removed 5 bases from V and 2 bases from J, with 9 bases in between. Germline assignment: CDR1 SGHAT and CDR2 FQDESV (reference sequence). This CDR3 has 14 amino acids. The CDR3 here is CASSPFENTGELFF. CDR3 bases: TGTGCCAGCAGCCCCTTCGAAAACACCGGGGAGCTGTTTTTT.

This clonotype has at least ten counts. CDR3 bases: TGCGCCAGCATCGGACAGAGCCGCCTTGAAGCTTTCTTT. It encodes CASIGQSRLEAFF. The gene calls are TRBV5-1 and TRBJ1-1, with D possibly being TRBD1 (6 bases). Trimming pared 6 bases from V and 7 bases from J, leaving 16 bases between. The CDR3 spans 13 residues. Germline V CDR1 and CDR2: SGHRS, YFSETQ.

The chain carries TRBV5-1 and TRBJ2-7; 8 nucleotides agree with TRBD2. The CDR3 length is 16 residues. The V segment lost 0 bases and the J segment 7 bases; nucleotides outside the gene matches: 12. CDR1 SGHRS and CDR2 YFSETQ come from the germline V gene. The CDR3, as DNA: TGCGCCAGCAGCTTGGCTGGCGGGGGGATCTCAGGGGAGCAGTACGTC. Translation: CASSLAGGGISGEQYV.

The V call is TRBV4-3, the J call TRBJ2-2, with D possibly being TRBD1 or TRBD2 (6 bases each). This CDR3 contains 17 residues. Germline V gene sequence: CDR1 LGHNA, CDR2 YSLEER. V was shortened by 1 base and J by 1 base, with 13 bases between the two germline ends. This CDR3 is CASSQGWGAENTGELFF. The CDR3, as DNA: TGCGCCAGCAGCCAAGGGTGGGGGGCAGAGAACACCGGGGAGCTGTTTTTT.

This clonotype was counted a few times. This rearrangement joins TRBV5-4 to TRBJ2-1; a possible D gene is TRBD1 (5 bases). The CDR3 covers 12 residues. V was cut by 5 bases and J by 9 bases, with 12 bases left in between. Germline CDR1 SGHNT, CDR2 YYREEE (reference sequence). CDR3 residues: CASSFVQGEQFF. CDR3 DNA: TGTGCCAGCAGTTTTGTCCAGGGTGAGCAGTTCTTC.

A few counts support this clonotype. The chain couples TRBV4-3 to TRBJ1-2, with D maybe TRBD1 (6 bases). V lost 0 bases and J 4 bases, leaving 15 bases between the germline ends. Germline values: CDR1 LGHNA, CDR2 YSLEER. This CDR3 is 16 amino acids long. The CDR3 bases are TGCGCCAGCAGCCAAGATCGGGGGGGCTGGGTCTATGGCTACACCTTC. Translation gives CASSQDRGGWVYGYTF.

This clonotype has at least ten counts. The chain has TRBV20-1 and TRBJ1-4; D possibly corresponds to TRBD1 (5 bases). The CDR3 spans 14 residues. The germline V gene has CDR1 DFQATT and CDR2 SNEGSKA (reference sequence). V was trimmed by 1 base and J by 6 bases, leaving 12 bases between them. The CDR3: CSARGAGLDEKLFF. CDR3 sequence (DNA): TGCAGTGCTAGAGGGGCAGGGTTGGATGAAAAACTGTTTTTT.

A remark on this clonotype: This may come from a read error, since a much larger clone is one base off. The gene calls are TRBV10-3 and TRBJ2-3, with 11 nucleotides matching TRBD2. This CDR3 spans 15 amino acids. The germline gives CDR1 ENHRY, CDR2 SYGVKD. CDR3 loop: CAISVTSGKLDTHYF. The CDR3, as DNA: TGTGCCATCAGTGTGACTAGCGGGAAGTTAGATACGCATTATTTT.

This clonotype was observed at least ten times. The V call is TRBV15, the J call TRBJ2-4; either TRBD1 or TRBD2 may supply D (5 bases each). The germline CDR1 and CDR2 sequences are LNHNV and YYDKDF (reference sequence). CDR3 length equals 14 residues. The germline V and J ends were trimmed by 1 base and 8 bases, with 12 bases remaining between them. The chain's CDR3 is CATSRGGDTDIQYF. The CDR3 nucleotides read TGTGCCACCAGCAGAGGAGGGGATACGGACATTCAGTACTTC.

The chain joins TRBV7-2 to TRBJ2-5; D is uncertain. From germline, CDR1 is SGHTA and CDR2 FQGNSA. This CDR3 comprises 12 residues. V lost 6 bases, J lost 0 bases, and 5 bases lay in between. The CDR3 spells CASSNYQETQYF. CDR3 DNA: TGTGCCAGCAGTAACTACCAAGAGACCCAGTACTTC.

In its sample, this clonotype was seen many times. The chain uses TRBV4-2 and TRBJ2-1, with TRBD2 matching over 10 bases. The trim removed 1 base at V and 0 bases at J, leaving 12 bases unmatched. The CDR3 has 20 residues. Looked up from germline, CDR1 is LGHNA and CDR2 is YNFKEQ. The DNA of the CDR3 is TGTGCCAGCAGCCAAGTTTTGGCTAGCGGGGGCCTTAGCTCCTACAATGAGCAGTTCTTC. This gives the protein CASSQVLASGGLSSYNEQFF.

This chain connects TRBV5-5 to TRBJ2-3; 9 nucleotides align to TRBD2. Germline V gene data show CDR1 as SGHKS and CDR2 as YYEKEE (reference sequence). This CDR3 comprises 16 residues. V shed 4 bases, J shed 2 bases, and the junction held 8 bases outside the gene matches. The CDR3 nucleotides read TGTGCCAGCAGCCTTCTAGCGGGGATCTTCACAGATACGCAGTATTTT. Protein: CASSLLAGIFTDTQYF.

This clonotype appeared many times. The chain carries TRBV5-1 and TRBJ2-3; 10 positions agree with TRBD2. CDR3 length: 14 amino acids. Looked up from germline, CDR1 is SGHRS and CDR2 is YFSETQ. V dropped 6 bases and J dropped 4; count of bases not matched to a gene: 5. Here the CDR3 reads CASTAGGPSDTQYF. The CDR3 nucleotides read TGCGCCAGCACAGCGGGGGGGCCATCAGATACGCAGTATTTT.

This clonotype was observed a few times. V and J are TRBV2 and TRBJ2-3; 9 bases agree with TRBD2. The V gene end was trimmed by 4 bases and the J gene end by 9 bases; junction bases not matched to a gene: 14. Germline V lookup: CDR1 SNHLY, CDR2 FYNNEI. The length of the CDR3 is 16 residues. The CDR3 here is CASSGAGAGLAGTQYF. DNA for the CDR3: TGTGCCAGCAGTGGAGCGGGAGCGGGACTAGCAGGGACGCAGTATTTT.

This clonotype was seen repeatedly, ten times or more. The chain combines TRBV5-1 with TRBJ1-1; unclear D gene. Germline V lookup: CDR1 SGHRS, CDR2 YFSETQ. The CDR3 totals 14 residues. Trimming pared 2 bases from V and 1 base from J, leaving 9 bases between. In DNA, the CDR3 is TGCGCCAGCAGCTTACAACCCACGAACACTGAAGCTTTCTTT. Encoded protein: CASSLQPTNTEAFF.

On this clonotype: This may be a read error, as it is one base from a much larger clone. This chain joins TRBV7-3 and TRBJ2-6; D remains unclear. The CDR3 has 12 residues. Looked up from germline, CDR1 is SGHTA and CDR2 is FQGTGA. V was clipped by 10 bases and J by 1 base, with 5 bases between them. Written as DNA, the CDR3 is TGTGCCATCGGTTCTGGGGCCAACGTCCTGACTTTC. It specifies CAIGSGANVLTF.

This clonotype has more than one count but fewer than ten. The chain couples TRBV11-2 to TRBJ1-4, with D uncertain. The germline CDR1 and CDR2 sequences are SGHAT and FQNNGV. CDR3 size: 14 residues. V lost 5 bases and J lost 7, with 14 bases in between. The CDR3 loop is CASSEPGGPEKLFF. The CDR3, as DNA: TGTGCCAGCAGCGAACCTGGAGGGCCTGAAAAACTGTTTTTT.

In its sample, this clonotype was seen a few times. This chain uses TRBV5-1 with TRBJ2-7; 8 bases align to TRBD2. The junction had 3 bases not matched to a gene; V was cut back by 4 bases and J by 0 bases. Germline CDR1 is SGHRS and CDR2 is YFSETQ. The CDR3 is 14 amino acids. The CDR3: CASSRSGDSYEQYF. CDR3 sequence (DNA): TGCGCCAGCAGCCGTAGCGGGGACTCCTACGAGCAGTACTTC. The variable domain in full, with the rest retrieved from reference TRBV5-1 and TRBJ2-7, is KAGVTQTPRYLIKTRGQQVTLSCSPISGHRSVSWYQQTPGQGLQFLFEYFSETQRNKGNFPGRFSGRQFSNSRSEMNVSTLELGDSALYLCASSRSGDSYEQYFGPGTRLTVT.

This clonotype appeared many times. The chain uses TRBV19 and TRBJ2-5, with TRBD1 matching over 7 bases. CDR1 and CDR2 (germline): LNHDA, SQIVND (reference sequence). The CDR3 spans 14 residues. V gave up 5 bases and J gave up 4 bases; unmatched junction bases: 7. CDR3 in amino acids: CASSVPDRPETQYF. The CDR3 DNA is TGTGCCAGTAGTGTGCCGGACAGGCCAGAGACCCAGTACTTC.

Many counts were recorded for this clonotype. The V and J genes are TRBV3-1 and TRBJ2-3; the match to TRBD1 covers 8 bases. Trimming removed 1 base from V and 2 bases from J; junction bases left unmatched: 2. Germline V gene data show CDR1 as LGHDT and CDR2 as YNNKEL (reference sequence). The CDR3 is 15 amino acids. Here the CDR3 DNA reads TGTGCCAGCAGCCAAGCAGGGGGCGTCACAGATACGCAGTATTTT. The encoded protein is CASSQAGGVTDTQYF.

At least ten counts were recorded for this clonotype. This sequence joins TRBV7-2 and TRBJ1-2; weak D call: TRBD1 (6 bases). Germline V gene sequence: CDR1 SGHTA, CDR2 FQGNSA. The CDR3 length is 15 residues. The V end lost 6 bases, the J end lost 8 bases, and 22 bases lay between the germline ends. The CDR3 here is CASSLLGRQGRGYTF. CDR3 coding DNA: TGTGCCAGCAGTCTGCTCGGGCGGCAGGGGAGAGGCTACACCTTC. Together with reference TRBV7-2 and TRBJ1-2, the CDR3 gives the full variable domain: GAGVSQSPSNKVTEKGKDVELRCDPISGHTALYWYRQSLGQGLEFLIYFQGNSAPDKSGLPSDRFSAERTGGSVSTLTIQRTQQEDSAVYLCASSLLGRQGRGYTFGSGTRLTVV.

This clonotype showed up many times. CDR3 nucleotide sequence: TGTGCCAGCAGTGTAGGGCAGTACTCCTACAATGAGCAGTTCTTC. Protein product: CASSVGQYSYNEQFF. The chain is built from TRBV6-1 and TRBJ2-1; unclear D gene. Germline CDR1 reads MNHNS; CDR2 reads SASEGT. The CDR3 loop spans 15 amino acids. Trimming pared 4 bases from V and 0 bases from J, leaving 10 bases between.